The entry below describes one T cell receptor (beta chain). Germline V gives CDR1 LGHDT, CDR2 YNNKEL (reference sequence). The CDR3 has 13 residues. V lost 0 bases and J 11 bases, leaving 8 bases between the germline ends. The sample belongs to a study of T cell responses to AZD1222 COVID-19 vaccine. Overall study: Whether given at about 4 or about 12 weeks, second doses were pooled.

TCRdb's table, derived via immunoSEQ multiplex PCR, lists solely in-frame clones and lacks some. The table records 90,000 to 100,000 clones, roughly 90% of them present only once. The source was peripheral blood, collected on day 0 of AZD1222 vaccination. This chain links TRBV3-1 (or the pseudogene TRBV3-2) with TRBJ1-6; D is uncertain. The receptor comes from an adult in good health. The CDR3 is CASSQDWQTPLHF. In DNA form, the CDR3 reads TGTGCCAGCAGCCAAGATTGGCAGACACCCCTCCACTTT.